Below are 27 T cell receptor beta chains sequenced from a single sample in a study of breast tumors, draining lymph nodes, adjacent tissues. Axillary draining lymph nodes of breast cancer patients supplied the node samples. From the multiplex PCR reads, TCRdb called clonotypes with MiXCR, one entry per CDR3 protein. Of 200,000 to 300,000 distinct CDR3 sequences detected, over 25% appear once; the ten largest clones hold 0.85% to 1.2%. Source material: axillary lymph node tissue. Every receptor here comes from a female donor with breast cancer. Some clones in this sample may be carry-over from other donors' samples.

Note on this clonotype: A much larger clone is a single base away; this may be a read error. The chain has TRBV7-3 and TRBJ2-1, with TRBD1 as a possible D gene (7 bases). Germline V CDR1 and CDR2: SGHTA, FQGTGA. Trimming shortened V by 5 bases and J by 10 bases, and 21 bases separated the two germline ends. The CDR3 covers 15 residues. The chain's CDR3 is CASSQGGGSSYEQFF. CDR3 DNA: TGTGCCAGCAGCCAGGGGGGTGGGAGCTCCTACGAGCAGTTCTTC.

A few counts support this clonotype. This chain connects TRBV3-1 to TRBJ2-7; D is perhaps TRBD2 (5 bases). Between the trimmed V and J ends, which lost 5 bases and 6 bases, there was a span of 14 bases. CDR3 length: 13 residues. CDR1 is LGHDT and CDR2 is YNNKEL in the germline V gene (reference sequence). The CDR3: CASSETLASEQYF. CDR3 sequence (DNA): TGTGCCAGCAGCGAAACCCTAGCATCCGAGCAGTACTTC.

On this clonotype itself: A read error is possible here, since a much larger clone lies one base away. The chain links TRBV11-1 to TRBJ2-7, with D tentatively TRBD1 (6 bases). The CDR3 has 13 amino acids. Germline V gene lookup returns CDR1 SGHAT and CDR2 FQDESV (reference sequence). V dropped 5 bases and J dropped 6 bases, with 14 bases sitting between them. CDR3 sequence: CASSIGQPSEQYF. In DNA form, the CDR3 reads TGTGCCAGCAGCATAGGACAGCCCTCCGAGCAGTACTTC.

For this clonotype: Compared with germline, one end of the junction differs, possibly owing to a read error. The chain recombines TRBV6-4 with TRBJ1-5, with D hard to call. Germline-derived CDR1 and CDR2 are MRHNA and SNTAGT. This CDR3 is 13 amino acids long. CDR3 nucleotide sequence: TGTGCCAGCAGTCTGGCGTCTGGGCAGCCCCGGCATTTT. This encodes CASSLASGQPRHF.

In the case of this clonotype: A much larger clone sits a single nucleotide away, making a read error possible. The V gene is TRBV7-2, the J gene TRBJ2-7; 7 positions agree with TRBD2. CDR3 size: 15 residues. V lost 2 bases to trimming and J lost 9 bases; unmatched junction nucleotides: 13. Germline values: CDR1 SGHTA, CDR2 FQGNSA. CDR3 protein: CASSLWLSGIDGQYF. CDR3 DNA: TGTGCCAGCAGCTTATGGCTCAGCGGGATCGACGGGCAGTACTTC.

There are many counts of this clonotype. The chain recombines TRBV9 with TRBJ2-5; 7 bases match TRBD2. V was clipped by 1 base and J by 5 bases; unmatched bases: 5. CDR1 and CDR2 (germline): SGDLS, YYNGEE. The CDR3 contains 14 residues. CDR3 residues: CASSVFGEGETQYF. The DNA for the CDR3 is TGTGCCAGCAGCGTATTCGGGGAGGGGGAGACCCAGTACTTC.

This clonotype was observed at least ten times. The J gene is TRBJ2-2, the V gene TRBV6-6; possibly TRBD1 for D (5 bases). In germline, CDR1 is MNHNY, CDR2 SVGAGI (reference sequence). CDR3 size: 15 residues. V was cut by 7 bases and J by 3 bases, with 15 bases left in between. CDR3 in amino acids: CASTPRASHTGELFF. CDR3 coding DNA: TGTGCCAGCACTCCCAGGGCTTCCCACACCGGGGAGCTGTTTTTT.

Details on this clonotype: The junction departs from germline at one end; a sequencing error may be responsible. The chain joins TRBV20-1 to TRBJ2-1; no firm D call. The CDR3 spans 17 residues. The germline CDR1 and CDR2 sequences are DFQATT and SNEGSKA (reference sequence). CDR3 DNA: TGCAGTGCCAATACTGCTCGGGTTACTACAAGTTACAGTGAGCAGTTCTTC. This gives the protein CSANTARVTTSYSEQFF.

This rearrangement joins TRBV7-2 to TRBJ2-6; 10 nucleotides match TRBD1. V shed 7 bases and J 4 bases; nucleotides not matched to a gene: 7. The length of the CDR3 is 16 residues. Germline CDR1 and CDR2: SGHTA and FQGNSA. DNA of the CDR3: TGTGCCAGCATGCGGACAGGGGGTGGCGGGGCCAACGTCCTGACTTTC. Protein: CASMRTGGGGANVLTF.

This clonotype was observed many times. The chain is built from TRBV19 and TRBJ2-2; D remains ambiguous. Germline V lookup: CDR1 LNHDA, CDR2 SQIVND (reference sequence). The CDR3 has 14 residues. The germline V and J ends were trimmed by 6 bases and 0 bases, with 8 bases remaining between them. The chain's CDR3 is CASRTETNTGELFF. The DNA for the CDR3 is TGTGCCAGTAGGACGGAGACGAACACCGGGGAGCTGTTTTTT.

The rearrangement links TRBV11-2 to TRBJ1-1, with a weak D call TRBD1 (6 bases). V dropped 0 bases and J dropped 8 bases, with 16 bases sitting between them. Germline CDR1 is SGHAT and CDR2 is FQNNGV. The CDR3 length is 15 residues. The CDR3 spells CASSLEGRWGGEAFF. CDR3 nucleotides: TGTGCCAGCAGCTTAGAGGGGAGATGGGGGGGCGAAGCTTTCTTT.

Worth noting for this clonotype: This clone may be a read error of a much larger clone one base away. It is unclear where the CDR3 begins or ends on the DNA, so no DNA is shown, and the CDR3 is as TCRdb lists it. The CDR3 loop is CASSLVGTGANVLPF. The chain is built from TRBV7-2 and TRBJ2-6. The CDR3 comprises 15 residues, both ends counted. Germline CDR1 reads SGHTA; CDR2 reads FQGNSA.

This clonotype was counted at least ten times. The CDR3 DNA reads TGTGCCAGCAGTGGCGGGGTTGGCTACACCTTC. It specifies CASSGGVGYTF. The V and J genes are TRBV25-1 and TRBJ1-2; D remains ambiguous. The CDR3 loop spans 11 amino acids. Germline V lookup: CDR1 MGHDK, CDR2 SYGVNS. The ends were cut back, 4 bases at V and 7 bases at J, with 7 bases in the middle.

The chain couples TRBV6-1 to TRBJ1-1; unclear D gene. The CDR3 contains 12 residues. Germline V gene data show CDR1 as MNHNS and CDR2 as SASEGT. V was shortened by 4 bases and J by 11 bases, with 14 bases between the two germline ends. The CDR3 protein is CASSVTDRWAFF. CDR3 sequence (DNA): TGTGCCAGCAGTGTTACGGATAGGTGGGCTTTCTTT.

In regard to this clonotype: This may be a read error, as it is one base from a much larger clone. CDR3 residues: CASSRIIAGVGTGEPFF. As DNA, the CDR3 is TGTGCCAGCAGCCGGATCATAGCGGGAGTGGGGACCGGGGAGCCGTTTTTT. The rearrangement joins TRBV14 to TRBJ2-2, with TRBD2 identical over 9 bases. The CDR3 contains 17 residues. Germline CDR1 and CDR2: SGHDN and FVKESK.

As to this clonotype: The junction departs from germline at one end; a sequencing error may be responsible. The chain combines TRBV7-2 with TRBJ2-1, with 7 positions matching TRBD2. Germline CDR1 reads SGHTA; CDR2 reads FQGNSA. The CDR3 has 15 residues. CDR3: CASNLISGSYNEQLF. The CDR3 nucleotides are TGTGCCAGCAACTTAATTAGCGGGTCCTACAATGAGCAGCTCTTC.

Turning to this clonotype: This clone may be a read error of a much larger clone one base away. The CDR3 DNA follows: TGTGCTAGTGGTTTGCCCCCGGGGGAGCAGTACTTC. Its protein is CASGLPPGEQYF. The rearrangement joins TRBV12-5 to TRBJ2-7; perhaps TRBD2 as D (5 bases). V gave up 2 bases and J gave up 7 bases, with 9 bases separating them. The CDR3 length is 12 residues. Germline V gene data show CDR1 as LGHNT and CDR2 as FRNRAP. Together with reference TRBV12-5 and TRBJ2-7, the CDR3 gives the full variable domain: DARVTQTPRHKVTEMGQEVTMRCQPILGHNTVFWYRQTMMQGLELLAYFRNRAPLDDSGMPKDRFSAEMPDATLATLKIQPSEPRDSAVYFCASGLPPGEQYFGPGTRLTVT.

Ten or more counts support this clonotype. V gene TRBV20-1 combines with J gene TRBJ2-7, with TRBD2 matching 12 bases. V lost 6 bases to trimming and J lost 2 bases; unmatched junction nucleotides: 5. The CDR3 has 14 amino acids. Looked up from germline, CDR1 is DFQATT and CDR2 is SNEGSKA (reference sequence). The CDR3 DNA is TGCAGTGCCAAACTAGCGGGGGGAACCTACGAGCAGTACTTC. It specifies CSAKLAGGTYEQYF.

This clonotype came up many times. The chain carries TRBV9 and TRBJ2-1, with a possible D match to TRBD1 (5 bases). This CDR3 region has 15 residues. Germline V gene lookup returns CDR1 SGDLS and CDR2 YYNGEE. V was shortened by 3 bases and J by 8 bases, with 18 bases between the two germline ends. The DNA for the CDR3 is TGTGCCAGCAGCGAGGGGCCCCGGGCCGCCGATGAGCAGTTCTTC. Translating it yields CASSEGPRAADEQFF.

This clonotype was recorded at least ten times. V usage is TRBV19 and J usage is TRBJ2-5; D possibly corresponds to TRBD1 (5 bases). Trimming pared 5 bases from V and 5 bases from J, leaving 12 bases between. This CDR3 spans 13 amino acids. In germline, CDR1 is LNHDA, CDR2 SQIVND (reference sequence). The CDR3 coding sequence is TGTGCCAGTAGTGCAAGAAGGGGCGAGACCCAGTACTTC. This codes for CASSARRGETQYF.

A word on this clonotype: One end of the junction does not line up with germline, which may come from a read error. This chain joins TRBV7-3 and TRBJ2-6; TRBD1 agrees at 7 bases. This CDR3 contains 18 residues. From germline, CDR1 is SGHTA and CDR2 FQGTGA. The CDR3 here is CASSLRGTAASGAHVLTF. As DNA, the CDR3 is TGTGCCAGCAGCTTAAGAGGGACAGCCGCCTCTGGGGCCCACGTCCTGACCTTC.

The V call is TRBV6-1, the J call TRBJ1-5; 11 bases fit TRBD1. With V trimmed by 11 bases and J by 1 base, 10 bases remained unmatched. CDR1 is MNHNS, CDR2 SASEGT, per germline. The CDR3 consists of 16 residues. The DNA for the CDR3 is TGTGCCGGCATCCGGACAGGGGGCGCGAGCAATCAGCCCCAGCATTTT. It yields the protein CAGIRTGGASNQPQHF.

This clonotype was seen ten or more times. The rearrangement links TRBV20-1 to TRBJ2-1; TRBD2 matches at 9 bases. Germline V gives CDR1 DFQATT, CDR2 SNEGSKA (reference sequence). V shed 3 bases, J shed 0 bases, and the junction held 6 bases outside the gene matches. This CDR3 has 16 amino acids. CDR3 coding DNA: TGCAGTGCTAGCTCCCGACTAGCGGTCTCCTACAATGAGCAGTTCTTC. Protein: CSASSRLAVSYNEQFF.

This clonotype was detected many times. The genes are TRBV20-1 and TRBJ2-7, with D uncertain. This CDR3 has 10 residues. Trimming stripped 5 bases from V and 9 bases from J, with 11 bases between. Germline V gene lookup returns CDR1 DFQATT and CDR2 SNEGSKA (reference sequence). CDR3: CSAGKGGQYF. The CDR3 bases are TGCAGTGCTGGTAAGGGCGGGCAGTACTTC.

The chain joins TRBV5-4 to TRBJ1-6; 8 bases match TRBD1. CDR1 is SGHNT, CDR2 YYREEE, per germline (reference sequence). This CDR3 is built from 16 residues. The trim removed 2 bases at V and 10 bases at J, leaving 11 bases unmatched. The CDR3 DNA sequence: TGTGCCAGCAGCTTAATCTCGGGCAGGGGGCAATCACCCCTCCACTTT. It is translated as CASSLISGRGQSPLHF.

The rearrangement links TRBV11-2 to TRBJ1-4, with D unclear. This CDR3 has 16 amino acids. Trimming cost V 1 base and J 0 bases, with 9 bases left between them. Germline V gene sequence: CDR1 SGHAT, CDR2 FQNNGV. This CDR3 is CASSLVGLTTNEKLFF. CDR3 bases: TGTGCCAGCAGCTTAGTAGGCTTAACAACTAATGAAAAACTGTTTTTT.

There are a few counts of this clonotype. V gene TRBV28 combines with J gene TRBJ1-3, with D uncertain. This CDR3 is 14 amino acids long. The germline V and J ends were trimmed by 3 bases and 2 bases, with 8 bases remaining between them. The germline V gene encodes CDR1 MDHEN and CDR2 SYDVKM. The CDR3 sequence is CASSFKGPGNTIYF. In DNA form, the CDR3 reads TGTGCCAGCAGTTTTAAAGGGCCTGGAAACACCATATATTTT.